The 23 T cell receptor beta chains presented below share a single source sample, sequenced in a study of regulatory T cells in long-lasting Graves disease. Arm-PCR of CDR3 regions with iRepertoire HTBI primers generated TCR beta libraries. MiXCR was run by TCRdb on the multiplex PCR reads, yielding one entry per CDR3 protein. The data hold fewer than 450,000 distinct CDR3 sequences, with around 21% observed a single time. Time point denoted: persistent/refractory GD, antithyroid drugs over 5 years with positive TRAb. PBMCs were the source of the RNA used for TCR sequencing. The sequencing used peripheral blood mononuclear cells (PBMCs), collected when the disease was refractory, from a patient treated with antithyroid drugs. Source of these receptors: a female donor with Graves disease.

The rearrangement links TRBV7-3 to TRBJ2-3; D gene unclear. The CDR3 has 14 amino acids. Trimming removed 4 bases at V and 2 bases at J, with 10 bases between. CDR1 SGHTA and CDR2 FQGTGA come from the germline V gene. The CDR3 loop reads CASSSTSATDTQYF. The CDR3, as DNA: TGTGCCAGCAGCTCTACATCCGCCACAGATACGCAGTATTTT.

The chain combines TRBV20-1 with TRBJ1-2; D perhaps matches TRBD1 (5 bases). Germline V gives CDR1 DFQATT, CDR2 SNEGSKA (reference sequence). The CDR3 runs to 12 residues. V shed 6 bases and J shed 7 bases, with 15 bases lying between them. The CDR3 here is CSALRVSGGYTF. The DNA of the CDR3 is TGCAGTGCCCTCAGGGTTAGTGGTGGCTACACCTTC.

About this clonotype: Sequence at one end of the junction differs from germline and may be a read error. The chain has TRBV15 and TRBJ2-2; D perhaps matches TRBD1 (7 bases). Germline V lookup: CDR1 LNHNV, CDR2 YYDKDF (reference sequence). This CDR3 is built from 21 residues. CDR3 amino acids: CATSRGRDGQAVGGNTGELFF. CDR3 coding DNA: TGTGCCACCAGCAGGGGGAGAGACGGACAGGCAGTAGGAGGGAACACCGGGGAACTGTTTTTT.

This clonotype appeared once. The chain joins TRBV28 to TRBJ2-2, with D possibly being TRBD2 (5 bases). The germline V gene has CDR1 MDHEN and CDR2 SYDVKM. The CDR3 is 15 residues long. The V gene lost 11 bases and the J gene lost 3 bases, with 19 bases spanning the gap. The CDR3 region is CAARSGKLDTGELFF. CDR3 bases: TGTGCCGCCAGGTCGGGAAAACTGGACACCGGGGAGCTGTTTTTT.

This clonotype appeared a few times. The chain couples TRBV30 to TRBJ2-7; D remains unclear. The CDR3 extends over 13 amino acids. V lost 0 bases to trimming and J lost 5 bases, with 11 bases between them. Germline V CDR1 and CDR2: GTSNPN, SVGIG (reference sequence). CDR3 coding DNA: TGTGCCTGGAGTGTTGTTGGGCACGACGAGCAGTACTTC. This gives the protein CAWSVVGHDEQYF.

This clonotype was found a few times. V usage is TRBV20-1 and J usage is TRBJ2-7; D is unresolved. The germline gives CDR1 DFQATT, CDR2 SNEGSKA (reference sequence). V dropped 6 bases and J dropped 5 bases, with 11 bases sitting between them. The CDR3 is 11 amino acids. CDR3: CSAARGDEQYF. The CDR3 coding sequence is TGCAGTGCAGCCCGTGGTGACGAGCAGTACTTC.

The chain employs TRBV20-1 and TRBJ1-1; a weak D match, TRBD1 (5 bases). This CDR3 comprises 13 residues. Germline loops: CDR1 DFQATT, CDR2 SNEGSKA (reference sequence). V lost 3 bases to trimming and J lost 1 base, with 9 bases between them. DNA of the CDR3: TGCAGTGCTAGTGACAGCAAGAACACTGAAGCTTTCTTT. Its translation is CSASDSKNTEAFF.

This clonotype was observed a handful of times. The chain has TRBV7-2 and TRBJ2-4, with unresolved D. The germline V gene has CDR1 SGHTA and CDR2 FQGNSA. CDR3 length: 16 residues. Trimming stripped 1 base from V and 8 bases from J, with 18 bases between. The chain's CDR3 is CASSLGVQPSYDIQYF. The DNA of the CDR3 is TGTGCCAGCAGCTTAGGTGTACAGCCAAGCTATGACATTCAGTACTTC.

The rearrangement joins TRBV29-1 to TRBJ2-5; 9 bases align to TRBD1. CDR1 is SQVTM, CDR2 ANQGSEA, per germline. The V segment lost 3 bases and the J segment 5 bases; nucleotides outside the gene matches: 4. The CDR3 sequence is 13 residues long. The CDR3 DNA reads TGCAGCGTTGATGAGACAGGGGGGGAGACCCAGTACTTC. It specifies CSVDETGGETQYF.

This clonotype was picked up many times. The rearrangement uses TRBV15 and TRBJ1-4; perhaps TRBD1 as D (5 bases). The germline V gene has CDR1 LNHNV and CDR2 YYDKDF (reference sequence). V gave up 0 bases and J gave up 8 bases, with 13 bases separating them. This CDR3 region has 15 residues. The CDR3 region is CATSREWGSSEKLFF. The CDR3 nucleotides are TGTGCCACCAGCAGAGAATGGGGGAGTTCCGAAAAACTGTTTTTT.

The genes are TRBV19 and TRBJ1-1; D gene uncertain. V lost 8 bases and J 4 bases, leaving 8 bases between the germline ends. This CDR3 has 11 residues. Germline CDR1 is LNHDA and CDR2 is SQIVND (reference sequence). The CDR3 region is CASGGFTEAFF. For the CDR3, the DNA is TGTGCCAGTGGAGGGTTCACTGAAGCTTTCTTT.

The chain employs TRBV24-1 and TRBJ2-1, with 12 bases matching TRBD2. Trimming cost V 4 bases and J 1 base; bases outside gene matches: 4. CDR1 is KGHDR and CDR2 is SFDVKD in the germline V gene. There are 17 residues in the CDR3. CDR3 loop: CATSDPGLAGSYNEQFF. In DNA form, the CDR3 reads TGTGCCACCAGTGACCCGGGACTAGCGGGTTCCTACAATGAGCAGTTCTTC.

A few counts support this clonotype. This rearrangement joins TRBV7-8 to TRBJ2-7, with 11 positions matching TRBD2. CDR3 size: 18 residues. With 4 bases clipped from V and 0 bases from J, the junction kept 11 bases outside the gene matches. Germline lookup yields CDR1 SGHVS and CDR2 FQNEAQ. CDR3 in amino acids: CASSSRLAGYVSSYEQYF. The CDR3 bases are TGTGCCAGCAGCTCAAGACTAGCGGGATACGTAAGCTCCTACGAGCAGTACTTC. Together with reference TRBV7-8 and TRBJ2-7, the CDR3 gives the full variable domain: GAGVSQSPRYKVAKRGQDVALRCDPISGHVSLFWYQQALGQGPEFLTYFQNEAQLDKSGLPSDRFFAERPEGSVSTLKIQRTQQEDSAVYLCASSSRLAGYVSSYEQYFGPGTRLTVT.

This chain uses TRBV7-9 with TRBJ1-1, with D tentatively TRBD1 (5 bases). V lost 3 bases and J lost 3, with 11 bases in between. The CDR3 is 14 residues long. The germline CDR1 and CDR2 sequences are SEHNR and FQNEAQ (reference sequence). CDR3 amino acids: CASSLSRAHTEAFF. Here the CDR3 DNA reads TGTGCCAGCAGCTTGAGCAGGGCGCACACTGAAGCTTTCTTT. The entire variable domain, with the rest obtained from reference TRBV7-9 and TRBJ1-1, is as follows: DTGVSQNPRHKITKRGQNVTFRCDPISEHNRLYWYRQTLGQGPEFLTYFQNEAQLEKSRLLSDRFSAERPKGSFSTLEIQRTEQGDSAMYLCASSLSRAHTEAFFGQGTRLTVV.

This clonotype was seen at least ten times. The rearrangement joins TRBV12-3 or TRBV12-4 to TRBJ2-5, with D perhaps assigned TRBD1 or TRBD2 (5 bases each). The CDR3 sequence is 15 residues long. The V gene lost 5 bases and the J gene lost 4 bases, with 17 bases spanning the gap. This CDR3 is CASSPEGTPGETQYF. Here the CDR3 DNA reads TGTGCCAGCAGTCCAGAGGGGACGCCGGGAGAGACCCAGTACTTC.

In this sample, this clonotype turned up many times. The gene calls are TRBV10-2 and TRBJ1-1, with D perhaps matching TRBD1 (5 bases). V shed 3 bases and J shed 5 bases, with 13 bases lying between them. This CDR3 region has 14 residues. Germline V gives CDR1 WSHSY, CDR2 SAAADI. The CDR3 is CASSDYGGKTEAFF. For the CDR3, the DNA is TGCGCCAGCAGTGACTACGGGGGAAAGACTGAAGCTTTCTTT.

This clonotype was seen repeatedly, ten times or more. The V and J genes are TRBV7-6 and TRBJ2-5; D remains ambiguous. Trimming pared 0 bases from V and 5 bases from J, leaving 13 bases between. Germline CDR1 and CDR2: SGHVS and FNYEAQ. This CDR3 has 15 residues. The CDR3 coding sequence is TGTGCCAGCAGCTTAGCACCGGGCGTCACGGAGACCCAGTACTTC. This sequence encodes CASSLAPGVTETQYF.

CDR3 region: CASSLVSSGSTTGELFF. CDR3 coding DNA: TGCGCCAGCAGCTTGGTATCCAGCGGGAGTACCACCGGGGAGCTGTTTTTT. This chain joins TRBV5-1 and TRBJ2-2; TRBD2 matches at 8 bases. V shed 0 bases and J 4 bases; nucleotides not matched to a gene: 8. Germline V gives CDR1 SGHRS, CDR2 YFSETQ. This CDR3 comprises 17 residues. Drawing the rest from reference TRBV5-1 and TRBJ2-2, the complete variable domain is KAGVTQTPRYLIKTRGQQVTLSCSPISGHRSVSWYQQTPGQGLQFLFEYFSETQRNKGNFPGRFSGRQFSNSRSEMNVSTLELGDSALYLCASSLVSSGSTTGELFFGEGSRLTVL.

The chain employs TRBV20-1 and TRBJ1-2, with TRBD1 matching 7 bases. Germline V gives CDR1 DFQATT, CDR2 SNEGSKA (reference sequence). V lost 0 bases and J lost 2; bases outside the gene matches: 6. The CDR3 is 15 amino acids. The CDR3 loop is CSARDGKGQNYGYTF. DNA for the CDR3: TGCAGTGCTAGAGATGGGAAGGGACAGAACTATGGCTACACCTTC.

Points on this clonotype: A much larger clonotype is one base distant, so this may be a read error. The chain couples TRBV7-2 to TRBJ2-5; weak D call: TRBD2 (6 bases). CDR1 and CDR2 from the germline V gene are SGHTA and FQGNSA. The CDR3 extends over 21 amino acids. CDR3 in amino acids: CAGSLEGLRRGSYGGQETQYF. CDR3 sequence (DNA): TGTGCCGGCAGCTTAGAAGGGCTTCGACGGGGATCTTACGGGGGACAAGAGACCCAGTACTTC.

The chain couples TRBV18 to TRBJ1-2, with D perhaps matching TRBD1 (5 bases). Germline V gene sequence: CDR1 KGHSH, CDR2 LQKENI. This CDR3 is 13 amino acids long. Trimming took 1 base from V and 8 from J, leaving 11 bases between them. Written as DNA, the CDR3 is TGTGCCAGCTCACCACTTGACAGCCAGGGCTACACCTTC. Amino acid sequence: CASSPLDSQGYTF.

On this clonotype itself: At one of its ends the junction is not consistent with the germline gene, which may arise from a read error. The rearrangement links TRBV29-1 to TRBJ2-7; D is possibly TRBD1 or TRBD2 (5 bases each). The CDR3 covers 11 residues. The germline V gene encodes CDR1 SQVTM and CDR2 ANQGSEA. CDR3 region: CSVVKRDEQHF. In DNA, the CDR3 is TGCAGCGTTGTTAAACGGGACGAGCAGCACTTC.

This clonotype was counted at least ten times. One end of the junction is discordant with germline, which a read error may explain. The chain links TRBV11-2 to TRBJ2-7; maybe TRBD1 (5 bases). From germline, CDR1 is SGHAT and CDR2 FQNNGV. The CDR3 has 14 amino acids. CDR3 nucleotide sequence: TGTGCCAGCAGCCTAGACAGCAACTCCTACGAGCAGTACTTC. Translated: CASSLDSNSYEQYF. Combining the CDR3 with reference TRBV11-2 and TRBJ2-7 gives the whole variable domain EAGVAQSPRYKIIEKRQSVAFWCNPISGHATLYWYQQILGQGPKLLIQFQNNGVVDDSQLPKDRFSAERLKGVDSTLKIQPAKLEDSAVYLCASSLDSNSYEQYFGPGTRLTVT.